The 31 T cell receptor beta chains listed next were all sequenced from one sample in a study of OX40 agonist ivuxolimab in advanced cancers. Produced via immunoSEQ multiplex PCR; TCRdb's table is partial and in-frame only. The table shows about 39,000 clones, with about 94% occurring only once. This specimen consisted of CD4+ or CD8+ T cells sorted from blood, obtained in a trial of the OX40 agonist ivuxolimab. The origin of the receptors is an adult with an advanced solid tumor such as melanoma, head and neck, liver or kidney cancer.

About this clone: One junction end disagrees with the germline gene, perhaps due to a read error. The V and J genes are TRBV7-7 and TRBJ2-1; D might be TRBD1 (5 bases). Germline-derived CDR1 and CDR2 are SSHAT and FNYEAQ (reference sequence). The CDR3 runs to 13 residues. Written as DNA, the CDR3 is TGTGCTAGCAGCTTCGGCCCAGGGAATGAGCAGTTCTTC. Its translation is CASSFGPGNEQFF.

CDR3 region: CASSLGVAAEQYF. CDR3 bases: TGTGCCAGCAGCTTAGGAGTCGCCGCCGAGCAGTACTTC. This sequence joins TRBV11-3 and TRBJ2-7, with D unresolved. This CDR3 is built from 13 residues. V was pared by 1 base and J by 6 bases, with 10 bases between. Germline CDR1 and CDR2: SGHNT and YENEEA.

The chain is built from TRBV28 and TRBJ1-6, with D possibly matching TRBD1 (5 bases). V was trimmed by 8 bases and J by 6 bases, leaving 17 bases between them. The CDR3 is made up of 15 amino acids. Germline lookup yields CDR1 MDHEN and CDR2 SYDVKM. The CDR3 bases are TGTGCCAGCCTTGGGTTGGCAGGGCCTAATTCACCCCTCCACTTT. This codes for CASLGLAGPNSPLHF.

The J gene is TRBJ2-7, the V gene TRBV9; 8 bases match TRBD2. CDR3 length: 14 amino acids. CDR1 is SGDLS, CDR2 YYNGEE, per germline. V lost 4 bases, J lost 5 bases, and 8 bases stayed unmatched. The CDR3 sequence is CASSTSGGLDEQYF. CDR3 coding DNA: TGTGCCAGCAGCACATCGGGGGGGTTAGACGAGCAGTACTTC.

The CDR3 nucleotides read TGTGCCAGCAGTCCTTTGGACAGACAAACCCAGTACTTC. Translation: CASSPLDRQTQYF. V and J are TRBV27 and TRBJ2-5; weak D call: TRBD1 (6 bases). This CDR3 has 13 residues. With 5 bases removed from V and 8 bases from J, the gap between germline ends came to 15 bases. CDR1 and CDR2 (germline): MNHEY, SMNVEV (reference sequence).

The chain couples TRBV11-2 to TRBJ2-1; no firm D call. This CDR3 comprises 14 residues. CDR1 is SGHAT, CDR2 FQNNGV, per germline. V lost 1 base and J 6 bases, leaving 10 bases between the germline ends. The DNA for the CDR3 is TGTGCCAGCAGCTTAGTAGCCGGGTCCAATGAGCAGTTCTTC. The encoded protein is CASSLVAGSNEQFF.

The table lists this clone with a count of one. The chain employs TRBV28 and TRBJ2-3, with 13 bases aligning to TRBD2. V shed 3 bases and J 3 bases; nucleotides not matched to a gene: 3. Germline V lookup: CDR1 MDHEN, CDR2 SYDVKM. The CDR3 loop spans 16 amino acids. The CDR3 loop is CASSFLTSGRTDTQYF. The DNA for the CDR3 is TGTGCCAGCAGTTTCCTGACTAGCGGGAGGACAGATACGCAGTATTTT.

A word on this clone: Other DNA sequences of this sample code for an identical CDR3. This rearrangement joins TRBV27 to TRBJ2-2; 7 nucleotides agree with TRBD2. Germline assignment: CDR1 MNHEY and CDR2 SMNVEV (reference sequence). This CDR3 is 15 amino acids long. Losses at the gene ends were 3 bases for V and 1 base for J; bases not matched to a gene: 2. CDR3 residues: CASSLGGVNTGELFF. Here the CDR3 DNA reads TGTGCCAGCAGTTTGGGGGGGGTGAACACCGGGGAGCTGTTTTTT.

In nucleotides, the CDR3 is TGTGCCAGCAGCCTGCGACAGCCGGTTAATGAAAAACTGTTTTTT. Residues: CASSLRQPVNEKLFF. The chain recombines TRBV13 with TRBJ1-4; D possibly corresponds to TRBD1 (5 bases). The ends were cut back, 5 bases at V and 4 bases at J, with 14 bases in the middle. Germline values: CDR1 PRHDT, CDR2 FYEKMQ (reference sequence). This CDR3 is 15 amino acids long.

This clone was counted between two and nine times. V gene TRBV5-4 combines with J gene TRBJ2-1, with 7 nucleotides matching TRBD1. J gave up 10 bases and V 4 bases, and 2 bases lay outside the gene matches. The CDR3 is made up of 11 amino acids. Per germline, CDR1 SGHNT and CDR2 YYREEE (reference sequence). This CDR3 reads CASSEGQEQFF. CDR3 DNA sequence: TGTGCCAGCAGCGAGGGACAGGAGCAGTTCTTC. The full variable domain, rest sourced from reference TRBV5-4 and TRBJ2-1, is ETGVTQSPTHLIKTRGQQVTLRCSSQSGHNTVSWYQQALGQGPQFIFQYYREEENGRGNFPPRFSGLQFPNYSSELNVNALELDDSALYLCASSEGQEQFFGPGTRLTVL.

This chain links TRBV18 with TRBJ2-7, with 10 nucleotides matching TRBD1. Looked up from germline, CDR1 is KGHSH and CDR2 is LQKENI. Trimming cost V 3 bases and J 5 bases; bases outside gene matches: 1. The CDR3 spans 13 residues. The CDR3 protein is CASSPGQGNEQYF. CDR3 in DNA: TGTGCCAGCTCACCGGGACAGGGGAACGAGCAGTACTTC.

This chain connects TRBV27 to TRBJ2-7; D not resolved. The CDR3 has 14 amino acids. Germline values: CDR1 MNHEY, CDR2 SMNVEV (reference sequence). The V and J ends lost 4 bases and 6 bases respectively, with 16 bases between them. The CDR3 region is CASSSVGPTSEQYF. The CDR3 nucleotides are TGTGCCAGCAGTTCCGTCGGGCCGACCTCCGAGCAGTACTTC.

CDR3 DNA sequence: TGTGCCAGCAGCTCCCTTAGCGGGAGGCAGGGTGAGCAGTTCTTC. Encoded protein: CASSSLSGRQGEQFF. This chain links TRBV11-2 with TRBJ2-1; 10 nucleotides agree with TRBD2. Germline lookup yields CDR1 SGHAT and CDR2 FQNNGV. The CDR3 is 15 amino acids. V lost 4 bases to trimming and J lost 9 bases; unmatched junction nucleotides: 9.

This sequence joins TRBV2 and TRBJ1-5, with D possibly TRBD1 on 6 matching bases. Between the trimmed V and J ends, which lost 3 bases and 0 bases, there was a span of 15 bases. Germline CDR1 SNHLY, CDR2 FYNNEI. This CDR3 spans 17 amino acids. The CDR3 region is CASSDPRGNYSNQPQHF. CDR3 DNA: TGTGCCAGCAGTGACCCCAGGGGCAACTATAGCAATCAGCCCCAGCATTTT.

The V and J genes are TRBV9 and TRBJ2-1, with 8 bases that match TRBD1. J was trimmed by 4 bases and V by 6 bases; bases with no gene match: 9. Germline V gives CDR1 SGDLS, CDR2 YYNGEE. This CDR3 region has 15 residues. The DNA for the CDR3 is TGTGCCAGCACCTCCGGGACAGGTCCTTACAATGAGCAGTTCTTC. It codes for CASTSGTGPYNEQFF.

The chain recombines TRBV10-1 with TRBJ2-3, with D unclear. V was pared by 3 bases and J by 1 base, with 8 bases between. The CDR3 totals 14 residues. Germline loops: CDR1 WNHNN, CDR2 SYGVQD (reference sequence). The CDR3 sequence is CASSEIVGTDTQYF. In nucleotides, the CDR3 is TGCGCCAGCAGTGAAATTGTGGGCACAGATACGCAGTATTTT.

V gene TRBV5-6 combines with J gene TRBJ2-1; 13 bases agree with TRBD2. Germline CDR1 and CDR2: SGHDT and YYEEEE. The V gene end was trimmed by 0 bases and the J gene end by 4 bases; junction bases not matched to a gene: 1. The CDR3 covers 16 residues. Here the CDR3 reads CASSLGGLAGYNEQFF. DNA for the CDR3: TGTGCCAGCAGCTTGGGGGGACTAGCGGGATACAATGAGCAGTTCTTC. The full variable domain, rest sourced from reference TRBV5-6 and TRBJ2-1, is DAGVTQSPTHLIKTRGQQVTLRCSPKSGHDTVSWYQQALGQGPQFIFQYYEEEERQRGNFPDRFSGHQFPNYSSELNVNALLLGDSALYLCASSLGGLAGYNEQFFGPGTRLTVL.

The chain joins TRBV27 to TRBJ2-7, with D tentatively TRBD2 (6 bases). The germline V and J ends were trimmed by 5 bases and 3 bases, with 20 bases remaining between them. Germline CDR1 is MNHEY and CDR2 is SMNVEV (reference sequence). This CDR3 spans 16 amino acids. The CDR3 is CASSPFKTGLFYEQYF. CDR3 nucleotide sequence: TGTGCCAGCAGTCCATTTAAAACGGGACTCTTCTACGAGCAGTACTTC.

The chain has TRBV21-1 and TRBJ2-3; the table's D call of TRBD1 was not tested on the DNA. TRBV21-1 is assigned pseudogene status. The CDR3 has 16 amino acids. The CDR3 DNA reads as TGTGCCAGCAGCAAAGCCGACAGGGGGCTTGGAGATACGCAGTATTTT. Residues: CASSKADRGLGDTQYF.

The genes are TRBV5-1 and TRBJ2-4; tentative D call: TRBD2 (6 bases). CDR1 is SGHRS and CDR2 is YFSETQ in the germline V gene. The V gene lost 0 bases and the J gene lost 8 bases, with 18 bases spanning the gap. The CDR3 spans 16 residues. The CDR3 is CASSLDWRREGDIQYF. CDR3 bases: TGCGCCAGCAGCTTGGATTGGCGGAGGGAAGGGGACATTCAGTACTTC.

This clone was counted a single time. The gene calls are TRBV11-2 and TRBJ1-2, with 7 bases identical to TRBD1. The length of the CDR3 is 15 residues. The trim removed 2 bases at V and 2 bases at J, leaving 5 bases unmatched. CDR1 and CDR2 (germline): SGHAT, FQNNGV. The CDR3 spells CASSLSTGVNYGYTF. CDR3 nucleotides: TGTGCCAGCAGCTTATCCACAGGGGTCAACTATGGCTACACCTTC.

The chain combines TRBV9 with TRBJ2-7, with 12 bases identical to TRBD2. V gave up 4 bases and J gave up 3 bases; unmatched junction bases: 11. Germline CDR1 SGDLS, CDR2 YYNGEE. The CDR3 consists of 17 residues. CDR3 amino acids: CASSSPPSTSGSYEQYF. The CDR3 bases are TGTGCCAGCAGCTCCCCCCCTTCGACTAGCGGGAGCTACGAGCAGTACTTC.

This clone was counted a single time. This rearrangement joins TRBV7-6 to TRBJ2-5; the D gene is possibly TRBD2 (7 bases). V was clipped by 5 bases and J by 5 bases, with 24 bases between them. The CDR3 runs 17 residues. The germline gives CDR1 SGHVS, CDR2 FNYEAQ. CDR3 DNA: TGTGCCAGCAGCGCCGAAGGAGGGGGGGGGTTTTACGAGACCCAGTACTTC. This gives the protein CASSAEGGGGFYETQYF.

The chain has TRBV2 and TRBJ2-7, with a tentative D call TRBD1 (6 bases). V was clipped by 4 bases and J by 6 bases, with 10 bases between them. Germline assignment: CDR1 SNHLY and CDR2 FYNNEI. The CDR3 spans 12 residues. DNA of the CDR3: TGTGCCAGCAGTGGACAGGCCCCCGAGCAGTACTTC. Translation: CASSGQAPEQYF.

The chain links TRBV19 to TRBJ1-1; 7 positions agree with TRBD1. V was pared by 5 bases and J by 1 base, with 4 bases of the junction left unmatched. Per the germline V gene, CDR1 is LNHDA and CDR2 is SQIVND (reference sequence). CDR3 length: 14 residues. The CDR3 spells CASSLWTGNTEAFF. The CDR3 DNA sequence: TGTGCCAGTAGTCTTTGGACAGGGAACACTGAAGCTTTCTTT.

The rearrangement links TRBV5-1 to TRBJ2-7, with D tentatively TRBD1 (5 bases). The V gene lost 4 bases and the J gene lost 5 bases, with 10 bases spanning the gap. CDR1 is SGHRS and CDR2 is YFSETQ in the germline V gene. The CDR3 is 12 residues long. This CDR3 reads CASSTDTNEQYF. CDR3 DNA sequence: TGCGCCAGCAGCACGGACACCAACGAGCAGTACTTC.

The rearrangement joins TRBV27 to TRBJ1-4; tentatively, D is TRBD1 (5 bases). CDR3 length equals 13 residues. Trimming removed 3 bases from V and 6 bases from J, with 8 bases in between. Germline CDR1 reads MNHEY; CDR2 reads SMNVEV (reference sequence). CDR3 protein: CASSFGTYEKLFF. CDR3 DNA: TGTGCCAGCAGTTTCGGGACCTATGAAAAACTGTTTTTT. Variable domain in full (rest from reference TRBV27 and TRBJ1-4): EAQVTQNPRYLITVTGKKLTVTCSQNMNHEYMSWYRQDPGLGLRQIYYSMNVEVTDKGDVPEGYKVSRKEKRNFPLILESPSPNQTSLYFCASSFGTYEKLFFGSGTQLSVL.

The rearrangement uses TRBV5-4 and TRBJ2-1, with 7 bases lining up with TRBD2. The trim removed 4 bases at V and 7 bases at J, leaving 8 bases unmatched. The CDR3 is 14 residues long. Looked up from germline, CDR1 is SGHNT and CDR2 is YYREEE (reference sequence). CDR3 DNA sequence: TGTGCCAGCAGCAATCCGGGAGGAGGGAATGAGCAGTTCTTC. Its protein product is CASSNPGGGNEQFF.

CDR3 bases: TGTGCCAGTAGTATAGTTCCTGGGACAGGGGATCAGCCCCAGCATTTT. Residues: CASSIVPGTGDQPQHF. The J gene is TRBJ1-5, the V gene TRBV19, with TRBD1 identical over 10 bases. This CDR3 spans 16 amino acids. The trim removed 1 base at V and 5 bases at J, leaving 5 bases unmatched. Germline V gene lookup returns CDR1 LNHDA and CDR2 SQIVND (reference sequence).

The chain is built from TRBV19 and TRBJ2-3; 12 nucleotides match TRBD2. Trimming cost V 3 bases and J 5 bases; bases outside gene matches: 9. This CDR3 comprises 17 residues. CDR1 and CDR2 from the germline V gene are LNHDA and SQIVND (reference sequence). CDR3 DNA sequence: TGTGCCAGTAGTATCGAACTAGCGGGAGGAGGATTAGATACGCAGTATTTT. It translates to CASSIELAGGGLDTQYF.

The CDR3: CASSSGAGTGELFF. Written as DNA, the CDR3 is TGTGCCAGCAGCTCAGGGGCAGGCACCGGGGAGCTGTTTTTT. This sequence joins TRBV6-5 and TRBJ2-2, with D maybe TRBD1 (6 bases). Germline V gene sequence: CDR1 MNHEY, CDR2 SVGAGI. Deletions cut 6 bases from V and 4 bases from J, with 12 bases between. This CDR3 comprises 14 residues.